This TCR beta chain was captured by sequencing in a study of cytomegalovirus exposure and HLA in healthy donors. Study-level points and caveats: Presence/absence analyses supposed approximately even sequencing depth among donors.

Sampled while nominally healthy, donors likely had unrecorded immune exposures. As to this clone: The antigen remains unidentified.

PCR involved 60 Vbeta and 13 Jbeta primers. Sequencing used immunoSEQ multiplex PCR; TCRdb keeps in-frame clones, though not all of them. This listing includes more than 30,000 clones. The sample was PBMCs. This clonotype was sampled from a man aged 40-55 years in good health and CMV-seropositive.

Written as DNA, the CDR3 is TGTGCCAGCAGCTTAGGGGTTCTTAGCGGGTCAAGCTCCTACGAGCAGTACTTC. The encoded protein is CASSLGVLSGSSSYEQYF. J is TRBJ2-7 and V is TRBV11-2, with 7 bases matching TRBD2. CDR1 SGHAT and CDR2 FQNNGV come from the germline V gene. CDR3 length equals 18 residues. V trimming: 1 base; J trimming: 0 bases; junction bases outside the gene matches: 12. The whole variable domain, remainder taken from reference TRBV11-2 and TRBJ2-7, is EAGVAQSPRYKIIEKRQSVAFWCNPISGHATLYWYQQILGQGPKLLIQFQNNGVVDDSQLPKDRFSAERLKGVDSTLKIQPAKLEDSAVYLCASSLGVLSGSSSYEQYFGPGTRLTVT.